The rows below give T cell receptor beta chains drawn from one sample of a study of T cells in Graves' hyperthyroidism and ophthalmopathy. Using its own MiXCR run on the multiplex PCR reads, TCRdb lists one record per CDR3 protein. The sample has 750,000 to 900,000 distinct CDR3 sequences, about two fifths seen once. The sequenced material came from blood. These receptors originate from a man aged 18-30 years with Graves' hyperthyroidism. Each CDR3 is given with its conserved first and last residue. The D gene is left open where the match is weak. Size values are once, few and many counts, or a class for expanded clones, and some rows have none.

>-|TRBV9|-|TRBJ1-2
CASSGSKGRTSYGYTF
TGTGCCAGCAGCGGGTCAAAGGGGAGGACAAGTTATGGCTACACCTTC
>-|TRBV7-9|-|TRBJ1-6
CASSLAVVDSNSPLHF
TGTGCCAGCAGCTTAGCGGTTGTGGACAGCAATTCACCCCTCCACTTT
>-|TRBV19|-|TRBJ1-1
CASSIDRDTEASF
TGTGCCAGTAGTATAGATAGGGACACTGAAGCTTCCTTT
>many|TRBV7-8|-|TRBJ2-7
CASSFNRVNYEQYF
TGTGCCAGCAGCTTTAACAGGGTGAACTACGAGCAGTACTTC
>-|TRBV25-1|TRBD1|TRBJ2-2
CASIRDRVTGELFF
TGTGCCAGCATCCGGGACAGGGTCACCGGGGAGCTGTTTTTT
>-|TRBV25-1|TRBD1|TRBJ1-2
CASRTGFGYTF
TGTGCCAGCCGGACAGGGTTCGGCTACACCTTC
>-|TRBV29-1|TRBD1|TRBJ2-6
CSVQGQTGANVLTF
TGCAGCGTACAGGGACAGACTGGGGCCAACGTCCTGACTTTC
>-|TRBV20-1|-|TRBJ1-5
CSARIGANQPQHF
TGCAGTGCTAGAATTGGGGCCAATCAGCCCCAGCATTTT
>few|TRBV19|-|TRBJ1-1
CASSPVGGAGAEAFF
TGTGCCAGTAGTCCTGTCGGGGGCGCGGGCGCTGAAGCTTTCTTT
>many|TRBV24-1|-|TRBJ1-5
CATSDFRGGNQPQHF
TGTGCCACCAGTGATTTTCGGGGGGGCAATCAGCCCCAGCATTTT
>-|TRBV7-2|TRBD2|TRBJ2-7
CASSPTTSGVYEQYF
TGCGCCAGCAGTCCTACGACTAGCGGGGTCTACGAGCAGTACTTC
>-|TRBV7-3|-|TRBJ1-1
CASSLAGFMNTEAFF
TGTGCCAGCAGCCTTGCTGGGTTTATGAACACTGAAGCTTTCTTT
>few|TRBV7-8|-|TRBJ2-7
CASSLASQAEQYF
TGTGCCAGCAGCTTAGCCTCTCAAGCCGAGCAGTACTTC
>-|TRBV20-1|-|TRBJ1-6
CSASLRQPYNSPLHF
TGCAGTGCTAGCCTCAGACAGCCTTATAATTCACCCCTCCACTTT
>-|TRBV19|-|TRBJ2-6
CAAAGGFGGANVLTF
TGTGCCGCCGCAGGGGGGTTTGGTGGGGCCAACGTCCTGACTTTC
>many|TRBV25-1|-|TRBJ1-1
CASSRTAMNTEAFF
TGTGCCAGCAGTCGGACCGCCATGAACACTGAAGCTTTCTTT
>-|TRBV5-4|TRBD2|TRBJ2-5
CASSFRSGEETQYF
TGTGCCAGCAGCTTCCGTAGCGGGGAGGAGACCCAGTACTTC
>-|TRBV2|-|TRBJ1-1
CASSPLAQEGTEAFF
TGTGCCAGCAGTCCCCTAGCGCAAGAAGGGACTGAAGCTTTCTTT
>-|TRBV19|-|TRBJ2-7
CASSIAATFSYEQYF
TGTGCCAGTAGTATAGCAGCAACATTCTCCTACGAGCAGTACTTC
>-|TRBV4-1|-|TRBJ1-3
CASSQDTEAGNTIYF
TGCGCCAGCAGCCAAGATACTGAGGCAGGAAACACCATATATTTT
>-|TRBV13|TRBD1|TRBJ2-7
CASTADRGYEQYF
TGTGCCAGCACTGCGGACAGGGGCTACGAGCAGTACTTC
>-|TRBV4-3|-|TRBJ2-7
CASSQGLGTYEQYF
TGCGCCAGCAGCCAAGGACTGGGCACCTACGAGCAGTACTTC
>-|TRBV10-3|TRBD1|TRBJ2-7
CASSSSPGQGDYEQYF
TGTGCCAGCAGTTCGTCACCGGGACAGGGCGACTACGAGCAGTACTTC
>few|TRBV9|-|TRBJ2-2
CASSVGPYSSGELFF
TGTGCCAGCAGCGTAGGCCCCTATAGCAGCGGGGAGCTGTTTTTT
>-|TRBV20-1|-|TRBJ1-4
CSAPDQGMFF
TGCAGTGCCCCAGACCAGGGGATGTTTTTT
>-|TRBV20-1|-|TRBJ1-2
CSARDQGSYGYTF
TGCAGTGCTAGAGATCAAGGGTCCTATGGCTACACCTTC
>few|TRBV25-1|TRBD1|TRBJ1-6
CASKRTGGNSPLHF
TGTGCCAGCAAGCGGACAGGGGGGAATTCACCCCTCCACTTT
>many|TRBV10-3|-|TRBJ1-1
CAISEDRLNTEAFF
TGTGCCATCAGCGAGGACAGACTGAACACTGAAGCTTTCTTT
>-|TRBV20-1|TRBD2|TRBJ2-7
CSALTSGTPYEQYF
TGCAGTGCTCTTACTAGCGGGACCCCCTACGAGCAGTACTTC
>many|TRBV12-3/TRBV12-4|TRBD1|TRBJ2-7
CASSLPGQGSYEQYF
TGTGCCAGCAGTTTGCCGGGACAGGGCTCCTACGAGCAGTACTTC
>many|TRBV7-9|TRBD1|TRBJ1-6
CASSTGTASNSPLHF
TGTGCCAGCAGCACCGGGACAGCTTCCAATTCACCCCTCCACTTT
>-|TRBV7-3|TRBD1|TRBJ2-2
CASSQGGLWTGELFF
TGCGCCAGCAGCCAAGGGGGCCTATGGACCGGGGAGCTGTTTTTT
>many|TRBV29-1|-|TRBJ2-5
CSVRVSQETQYF
TGCAGCGTTCGGGTCAGTCAAGAGACCCAGTACTTC
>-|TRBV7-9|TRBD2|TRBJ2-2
CATGTSGSPGELFF
TGTGCCACCGGGACTAGCGGGAGTCCCGGGGAGCTGTTTTTT
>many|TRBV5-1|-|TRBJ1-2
CASSVTGDNYGYTF
TGCGCCAGCAGCGTGACAGGAGACAACTATGGCTACACCTTC
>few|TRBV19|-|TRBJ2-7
CASSIAALSGTSYEQYF
TGTGCCAGTAGTATAGCGGCCTTGAGCGGAACTTCCTACGAGCAGTACTTC
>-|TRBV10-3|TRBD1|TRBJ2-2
CAIGQGFTGELFF
TGTGCCATCGGACAGGGGTTCACTGGGGAGCTGTTTTTT
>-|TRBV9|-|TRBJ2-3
CASSVTGTDTQYF
TGTGCCAGCAGCGTAACTGGCACAGATACGCAGTATTTT
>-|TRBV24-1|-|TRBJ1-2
CATSDVKPEDYGYTF
TGTGCCACCAGTGACGTTAAACCCGAAGACTATGGCTACACCTTC
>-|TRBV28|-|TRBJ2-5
CASSLRGRGRETQYF
TGTGCCAGCAGTTTAAGAGGCAGGGGTAGGGAGACCCAGTACTTC
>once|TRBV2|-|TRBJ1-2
CASAVGGGALVYGYTF
TGTGCCAGCGCCGTTGGCGGAGGGGCCTTGGTCTATGGCTACACCTTC
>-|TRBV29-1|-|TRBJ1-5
CSYDRINQPQHF
TGCAGTTACGACAGAATCAATCAGCCCCAGCATTTT
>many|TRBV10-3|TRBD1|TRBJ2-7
CAISFRDSSF
TGTGCCATCAGTTTCCGGGACAGTAGCTTC
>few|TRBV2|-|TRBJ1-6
CASSLAGDYNSPLHF
TGTGCCAGCAGTTTAGCGGGAGACTATAATTCACCCCTCCACTTT
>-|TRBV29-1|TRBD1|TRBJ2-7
CSVDRGPGEQYF
TGCAGCGTCGACAGGGGACCCGGGGAGCAGTACTTC
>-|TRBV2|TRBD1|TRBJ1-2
CASSRDSTNYGYTF
TGTGCCAGCAGCCGGGACAGCACTAACTATGGCTACACCTTC
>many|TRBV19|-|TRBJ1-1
CASSMHEGAFF
TGTGCCAGTAGTATGCATGAGGGAGCTTTCTTT